The next 28 T cell receptor beta chains were all read from a single sample in a study of blood T cell repertoires in COVID-19. The data were produced by immunoSEQ multiplex PCR, yet TCRdb's version contains in-frame clones alone and is incomplete. The repertoire holds hundreds of thousands of clones, with about 90% as singletons. The sample taken for sequencing was peripheral blood. The source of these receptors is a woman aged 25 to 39 with COVID-19, enrolled during active disease.

The chain has TRBV6-2 or TRBV6-3 and TRBJ1-5; the match to TRBD1 covers 12 bases. The CDR3 has 18 amino acids. Per the germline V gene, CDR1 is MNHEY and CDR2 is SVGEGT. J lost 7 bases, V lost 1 base, and 11 bases had no gene match. The CDR3 DNA sequence: TGTGCCAGCAGTTACTATCCGGGACAGGGGGCGCGGAGCCAGCCCCAGCATTTT. Translated, it gives CASSYYPGQGARSQPQHF.

The V call is TRBV19, the J call TRBJ1-3; D is unresolved. Trimming pared 11 bases from V and 0 bases from J, leaving 11 bases between. CDR3 length: 13 residues. CDR1 and CDR2 (germline): LNHDA, SQIVND (reference sequence). The CDR3 DNA follows: TGTGCCGCAAAAGAACTCTCTGGAAACACCATATATTTT. Protein sequence: CAAKELSGNTIYF.

The chain carries TRBV9 and TRBJ1-2, with D hard to call. Trimming stripped 4 bases from V and 7 bases from J, with 17 bases between. This CDR3 spans 14 amino acids. Germline V gene sequence: CDR1 SGDLS, CDR2 YYNGEE. This CDR3 reads CASSSAASMGGYTF. The CDR3 DNA follows: TGTGCCAGCAGCAGTGCGGCATCAATGGGTGGCTACACCTTC.

The gene calls are TRBV19 and TRBJ2-1, with TRBD2 matching over 8 bases. Per germline, CDR1 LNHDA and CDR2 SQIVND (reference sequence). Losses at the gene ends were 2 bases for V and 5 bases for J; bases not matched to a gene: 8. The length of the CDR3 is 16 residues. The CDR3 nucleotides read TGTGCCAGTAGTATATTCCGGCGGGGGGATAACAATGAGCAGTTCTTC. Encoded protein: CASSIFRRGDNNEQFF. Based on the CDR3 plus reference TRBV19 and TRBJ2-1, the full variable domain is DGGITQSPKYLFRKEGQNVTLSCEQNLNHDAMYWYRQDPGQGLRLIYYSQIVNDFQKGDIAEGYSVSREKKESFPLTVTSAQKNPTAFYLCASSIFRRGDNNEQFFGPGTRLTVL.

The chain recombines TRBV18 with TRBJ2-3; D is unresolved. V shed 4 bases and J shed 4 bases, with 6 bases lying between them. This CDR3 comprises 12 residues. From germline, CDR1 is KGHSH and CDR2 LQKENI. The CDR3: CASSRDSDTQYF. Written as DNA, the CDR3 is TGTGCCAGCTCACGAGATTCAGATACGCAGTATTTT.

The chain recombines TRBV13 with TRBJ2-3; D gene ambiguous. The CDR3 sequence is 13 residues long. Trimming took off 3 bases at V and 0 bases at J, with 4 bases between the two ends. Looked up from germline, CDR1 is PRHDT and CDR2 is FYEKMQ (reference sequence). The CDR3 DNA reads TGTGCCAGCAGCTTTTTAAGCACAGATACGCAGTATTTT. Translated, it gives CASSFLSTDTQYF. Combining the CDR3 with reference TRBV13 and TRBJ2-3 gives the whole variable domain AAGVIQSPRHLIKEKRETATLKCYPIPRHDTVYWYQQGPGQDPQFLISFYEKMQSDKGSIPDRFSAQQFSDYHSELNMSSLELGDSALYFCASSFLSTDTQYFGPGTRLTVL.

This chain links TRBV12-3 or TRBV12-4 with TRBJ1-5; 7 nucleotides agree with TRBD1. The V segment lost 6 bases and the J segment 2 bases; nucleotides outside the gene matches: 1. The CDR3 has 13 residues. CDR3 residues: CASRQGGNQPQHF. CDR3 coding DNA: TGTGCCAGCAGGCAGGGGGGCAATCAGCCCCAGCATTTT.

The chain couples TRBV27 to TRBJ1-4, with 10 bases aligning to TRBD1. The V gene end was trimmed by 6 bases and the J gene end by 6 bases; junction bases not matched to a gene: 4. CDR3 length: 14 amino acids. CDR1 and CDR2 (germline): MNHEY, SMNVEV (reference sequence). In DNA, the CDR3 is TGTGCCAGCAGCATGACAGGGGGCTATGAAAAACTGTTTTTT. This codes for CASSMTGGYEKLFF. The full variable domain, rest sourced from reference TRBV27 and TRBJ1-4, is EAQVTQNPRYLITVTGKKLTVTCSQNMNHEYMSWYRQDPGLGLRQIYYSMNVEVTDKGDVPEGYKVSRKEKRNFPLILESPSPNQTSLYFCASSMTGGYEKLFFGSGTQLSVL.

The rearrangement uses TRBV4-1 and TRBJ2-3; 9 bases match TRBD2. In germline, CDR1 is MGHRA, CDR2 YSYEKL. Trimming cost V 0 bases and J 2 bases; bases outside gene matches: 12. This CDR3 region has 19 residues. This chain's CDR3 is CASSQDWDPAGGITDTQYF. For the CDR3, the DNA is TGCGCCAGCAGCCAAGATTGGGACCCAGCGGGGGGCATCACAGATACGCAGTATTTT.

The CDR3 coding sequence is TGTGCCAGCAGTTTAATGTTACTAGCGGGGGGGCAAGAGACCCAGTACTTC. Its translation is CASSLMLLAGGQETQYF. The chain employs TRBV28 and TRBJ2-5; 13 bases fit TRBD2. V trimming: 2 bases; J trimming: 2 bases; junction bases outside the gene matches: 5. CDR1 MDHEN and CDR2 SYDVKM come from the germline V gene. The CDR3 totals 17 residues.

V is TRBV6-6 and J is TRBJ2-5; 7 positions match TRBD2. This CDR3 is built from 13 residues. CDR1 is MNHNY, CDR2 SVGAGI, per germline (reference sequence). V gave up 6 bases and J gave up 5 bases; unmatched junction bases: 6. The CDR3 nucleotides read TGTGCCAGCAGCCTGGGGGGGGACGAGACCCAGTACTTC. It specifies CASSLGGDETQYF.

V usage is TRBV18 and J usage is TRBJ1-1, with D possibly being TRBD1 (6 bases). Trimming removed 4 bases from V and 1 base from J, with 13 bases in between. There are 15 residues in the CDR3. Looked up from germline, CDR1 is KGHSH and CDR2 is LQKENI. CDR3 nucleotide sequence: TGTGCCAGCTCACAAGAGTACAGGGAGAACACTGAAGCTTTCTTT. Translated: CASSQEYRENTEAFF.

This clone was counted once. The chain is built from TRBV19 and TRBJ1-1; the D is unclear. The ends were cut back, 5 bases at V and 1 base at J, with 14 bases in the middle. CDR1 and CDR2 from the germline V gene are LNHDA and SQIVND (reference sequence). CDR3 length: 15 amino acids. The chain's CDR3 is CASSSSGGANTEAFF. CDR3 sequence (DNA): TGTGCCAGTAGTTCTTCGGGTGGAGCGAACACTGAAGCTTTCTTT.

The rearrangement links TRBV24-1 to TRBJ2-7; 7 positions match TRBD2. Unmatched junction bases numbered 3, after V lost 4 bases and J lost 7 bases. CDR1 and CDR2 (germline): KGHDR, SFDVKD. The CDR3 contains 12 residues. CDR3 in amino acids: CATSETAGEQYF. CDR3 nucleotide sequence: TGTGCCACCAGTGAAACAGCGGGGGAGCAGTACTTC.

This rearrangement joins TRBV4-3 to TRBJ1-2, with D perhaps TRBD1 (5 bases). The CDR3 runs 12 residues. The germline CDR1 and CDR2 sequences are LGHNA and YSLEER. The V end was cut by 4 bases, the J end by 5 bases, with 8 bases between. The CDR3: CASSRGPYGYTF. In nucleotides, the CDR3 is TGCGCCAGCAGCCGGGGCCCTTATGGCTACACCTTC.

V gene TRBV12-3 or TRBV12-4 combines with J gene TRBJ2-1; D is ambiguous. CDR3 length equals 13 residues. Trimming took 2 bases from V and 9 from J, leaving 11 bases between them. CDR3 DNA: TGTGCCAGCAGTTTAAGGCGGCTGGGTGAGCAGTTCTTC. This codes for CASSLRRLGEQFF.

This chain joins TRBV7-9 and TRBJ1-1; TRBD1 might be the D (6 bases). The CDR3 spans 12 residues. Trimming cost V 6 bases and J 7 bases, with 12 bases left between them. Per the germline V gene, CDR1 is SEHNR and CDR2 is FQNEAQ (reference sequence). The CDR3 sequence: CASRGAGDEAFF. The CDR3 nucleotides read TGTGCCAGCAGGGGGGCCGGGGATGAAGCTTTCTTT.

The chain recombines TRBV12-3 or TRBV12-4 with TRBJ2-1; 8 bases line up with TRBD2. V was clipped by 7 bases and J by 2 bases; unmatched bases: 1. The length of the CDR3 is 13 residues. This CDR3 is CASTAGAYNEQFF. The CDR3 DNA is TGTGCCAGCACAGCGGGGGCCTACAATGAGCAGTTCTTC.

The rearrangement links TRBV5-1 to TRBJ2-2, with D maybe TRBD2 (5 bases). V lost 4 bases and J 7 bases, leaving 8 bases between the germline ends. Germline-derived CDR1 and CDR2 are SGHRS and YFSETQ. The CDR3 runs to 12 residues. The CDR3 here is CASSPGSGELFF. CDR3 in DNA: TGCGCCAGCAGCCCGGGAAGCGGGGAGCTGTTTTTT.

The rearrangement links TRBV19 to TRBJ1-5; 7 positions match TRBD1. The CDR3 has 12 amino acids. V lost 8 bases, J lost 5 bases, and 3 bases stayed unmatched. Germline V gene lookup returns CDR1 LNHDA and CDR2 SQIVND (reference sequence). CDR3 sequence: CASGQDYQPQHF. DNA for the CDR3: TGTGCCAGTGGACAGGATTATCAGCCCCAGCATTTT.

The J gene is TRBJ1-6, the V gene TRBV5-1; no reliable D call. V was pared by 0 bases and J by 10 bases, with 14 bases between. CDR3 length: 15 amino acids. Germline CDR1 and CDR2: SGHRS and YFSETQ. CDR3 nucleotide sequence: TGCGCCAGCAGCTTGGTTCCTGGGGAGGGCTCACCCCTCCACTTT. Its translation is CASSLVPGEGSPLHF.

The rearrangement uses TRBV7-8 and TRBJ2-7, with D perhaps matching TRBD2 (6 bases). Germline loops: CDR1 SGHVS, CDR2 FQNEAQ. Trimming removed 0 bases from V and 4 bases from J, with 19 bases in between. This CDR3 region has 17 residues. CDR3 DNA sequence: TGTGCCAGCAGCTTAGCGCCCGTTGTGGGGGGACGGTACGAGCAGTACTTC. Translation: CASSLAPVVGGRYEQYF.

This sequence joins TRBV27 and TRBJ2-1; 7 nucleotides match TRBD2. The CDR3 has 13 residues. J lost 8 bases, V lost 5 bases, and 6 bases had no gene match. Germline CDR1 is MNHEY and CDR2 is SMNVEV (reference sequence). CDR3 sequence reads: CASSTTSLDEQFF. The CDR3 nucleotides read TGTGCCAGCAGTACGACTAGCCTCGATGAGCAGTTCTTC.

This clone was counted once. The chain combines TRBV30 with TRBJ1-3; D gene ambiguous. Germline lookup yields CDR1 GTSNPN and CDR2 SVGIG (reference sequence). The V gene lost 3 bases and the J gene lost 4 bases, with 7 bases spanning the gap. The CDR3 sequence is 12 residues long. CDR3 nucleotide sequence: TGTGCCTGGAGCCCTATAGGAAACACCATATATTTT. This gives the protein CAWSPIGNTIYF.

This clone appeared once. The chain has TRBV28 and TRBJ2-7; 9 nucleotides match TRBD1. The CDR3 runs 15 residues. Germline trimming cut 6 bases from V and 2 bases from J; bases unmatched to any gene: 8. Germline lookup yields CDR1 MDHEN and CDR2 SYDVKM. The CDR3 DNA reads TGTGCCAGCAGACCCCGGACAGGGGCGACCTACGAGCAGTACTTC. It specifies CASRPRTGATYEQYF.

The chain employs TRBV30 and TRBJ1-4; 10 bases are a match to TRBD1. Per germline, CDR1 GTSNPN and CDR2 SVGIG (reference sequence). The CDR3 runs to 14 residues. V lost 5 bases, J lost 6 bases, and 6 bases stayed unmatched. The CDR3 reads CAWGNGQGDEKLFF. DNA of the CDR3: TGTGCCTGGGGGAACGGACAGGGGGATGAAAAACTGTTTTTT. Combining the CDR3 with reference TRBV30 and TRBJ1-4 gives the whole variable domain SQTIHQWPATLVQPVGSPLSLECTVEGTSNPNLYWYRQAAGRGLQLLFYSVGIGQISSEVPQNLSASRPQDRQFILSSKKLLLSDSGFYLCAWGNGQGDEKLFFGSGTQLSVL.

The chain combines TRBV19 with TRBJ1-5; a possible D gene is TRBD1 (6 bases). Germline values: CDR1 LNHDA, CDR2 SQIVND (reference sequence). V was cut by 2 bases and J by 5 bases, with 22 bases left in between. The CDR3 has 18 amino acids. The CDR3 region has the DNA TGTGCCAGTAGTATAACCCGCGGACAGAAGGCAGCACATCAGCCCCAGCATTTT. As protein: CASSITRGQKAAHQPQHF.

The CDR3: CAIRGAGAEETQYF. The CDR3, as DNA: TGTGCCATCCGAGGGGCAGGGGCGGAAGAGACCCAGTACTTC. The V gene is TRBV10-3, the J gene TRBJ2-5; tentatively, D is TRBD1 (6 bases). The CDR3 is made up of 14 amino acids. Germline CDR1 ENHRY, CDR2 SYGVKD. The V and J ends lost 8 bases and 3 bases respectively, with 16 bases between them.